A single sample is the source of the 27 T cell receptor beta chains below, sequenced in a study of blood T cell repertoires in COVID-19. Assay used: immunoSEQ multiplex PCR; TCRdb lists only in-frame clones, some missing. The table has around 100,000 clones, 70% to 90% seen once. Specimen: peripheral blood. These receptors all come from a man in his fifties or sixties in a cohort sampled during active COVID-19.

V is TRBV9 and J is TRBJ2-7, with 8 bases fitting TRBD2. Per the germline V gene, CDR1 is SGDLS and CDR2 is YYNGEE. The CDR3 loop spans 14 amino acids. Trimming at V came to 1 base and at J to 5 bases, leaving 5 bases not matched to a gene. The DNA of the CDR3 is TGTGCCAGCAGCGTAACTAGCGGAGGCCACGAGCAGTACTTC. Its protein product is CASSVTSGGHEQYF.

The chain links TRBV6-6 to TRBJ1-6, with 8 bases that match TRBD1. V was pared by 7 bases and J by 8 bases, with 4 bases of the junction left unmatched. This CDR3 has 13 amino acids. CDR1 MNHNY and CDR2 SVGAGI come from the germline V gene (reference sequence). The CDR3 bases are TGTGCCAGCACAGGGGGCGATCATTCACCCCTCCACTTT. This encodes CASTGGDHSPLHF.

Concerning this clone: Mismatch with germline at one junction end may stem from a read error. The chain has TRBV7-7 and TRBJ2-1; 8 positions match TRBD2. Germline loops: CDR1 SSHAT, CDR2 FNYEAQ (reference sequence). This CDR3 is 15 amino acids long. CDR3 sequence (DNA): TGTGCTAGCAGCCCGGCGGGGGGATTTTTCAATGAGCAGTTCTTC. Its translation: CASSPAGGFFNEQFF.

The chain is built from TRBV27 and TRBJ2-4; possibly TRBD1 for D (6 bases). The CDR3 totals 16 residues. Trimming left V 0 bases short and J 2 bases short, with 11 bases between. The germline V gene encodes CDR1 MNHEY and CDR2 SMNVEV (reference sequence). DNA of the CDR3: TGTGCCAGCAGTTTATCAGGGGGTTCCCCCAAAAACATTCAGTACTTC. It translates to CASSLSGGSPKNIQYF.

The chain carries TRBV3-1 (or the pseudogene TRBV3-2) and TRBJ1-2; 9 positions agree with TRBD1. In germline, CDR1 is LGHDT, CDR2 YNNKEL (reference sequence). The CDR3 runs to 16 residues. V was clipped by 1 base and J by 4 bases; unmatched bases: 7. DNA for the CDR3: TGTGCCAGCAGCCAAGGGGGACAGGGAACGGGCTATGGCTACACCTTC. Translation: CASSQGGQGTGYGYTF.

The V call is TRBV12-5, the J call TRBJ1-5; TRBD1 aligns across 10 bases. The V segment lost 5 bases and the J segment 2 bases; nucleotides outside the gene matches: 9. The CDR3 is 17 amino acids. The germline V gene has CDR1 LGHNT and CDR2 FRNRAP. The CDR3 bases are TGTGCTAGTGGTATGGGACAGGGGACCTTGCGCAATCAGCCCCAGCATTTT. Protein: CASGMGQGTLRNQPQHF.

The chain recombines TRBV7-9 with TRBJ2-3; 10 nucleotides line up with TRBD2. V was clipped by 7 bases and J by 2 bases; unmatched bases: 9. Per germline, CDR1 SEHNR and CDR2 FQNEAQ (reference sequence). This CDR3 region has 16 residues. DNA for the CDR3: TGTGCCAGCATTAGATCCAGCGGGGGGGTCACAGATACGCAGTATTTT. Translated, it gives CASIRSSGGVTDTQYF.

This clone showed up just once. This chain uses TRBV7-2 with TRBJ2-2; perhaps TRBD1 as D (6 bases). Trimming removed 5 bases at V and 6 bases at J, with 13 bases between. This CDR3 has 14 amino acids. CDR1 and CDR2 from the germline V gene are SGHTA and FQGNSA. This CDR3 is CASSTGQTPGELFF. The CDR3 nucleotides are TGTGCCAGCAGCACCGGACAGACCCCCGGGGAGCTGTTTTTT. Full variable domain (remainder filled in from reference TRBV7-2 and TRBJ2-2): GAGVSQSPSNKVTEKGKDVELRCDPISGHTALYWYRQSLGQGLEFLIYFQGNSAPDKSGLPSDRFSAERTGGSVSTLTIQRTQQEDSAVYLCASSTGQTPGELFFGEGSRLTVL.

The CDR3 protein is CASSLKQGATEAFF. In DNA form, the CDR3 reads TGTGCCAGCTCACTTAAACAGGGGGCCACTGAAGCTTTCTTT. The genes are TRBV18 and TRBJ1-1, with 9 nucleotides matching TRBD1. CDR1 and CDR2 (germline): KGHSH, LQKENI. V gave up 4 bases and J gave up 4 bases; unmatched junction bases: 4. There are 14 residues in the CDR3. Full variable domain (rest looked up from reference TRBV18 and TRBJ1-1): NAGVMQNPRHLVRRRGQEARLRCSPMKGHSHVYWYRQLPEEGLKFMVYLQKENIIDESGMPKERFSAEFPKEGPSILRIQQVVRGDSAAYFCASSLKQGATEAFFGQGTRLTVV.

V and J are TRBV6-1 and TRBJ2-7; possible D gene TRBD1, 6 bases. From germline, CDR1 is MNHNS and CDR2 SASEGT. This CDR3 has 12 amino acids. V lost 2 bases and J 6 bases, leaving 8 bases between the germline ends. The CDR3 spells CASSETGFEQYF. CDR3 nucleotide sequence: TGTGCCAGCAGTGAAACAGGGTTCGAGCAGTACTTC.

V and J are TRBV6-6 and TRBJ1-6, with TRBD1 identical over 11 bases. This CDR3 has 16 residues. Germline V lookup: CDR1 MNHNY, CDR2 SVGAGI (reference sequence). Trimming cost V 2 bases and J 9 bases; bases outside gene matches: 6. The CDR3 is CASSYEGQGGRSPLHF. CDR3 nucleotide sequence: TGTGCCAGCAGTTACGAGGGACAGGGGGGCCGTTCACCCCTCCACTTT.

The CDR3 spells CASSPLGSFMGLSNSPLHF. In DNA form, the CDR3 reads TGTGCCAGCTCACCACTGGGGTCTTTTATGGGACTTTCGAATTCACCCCTCCACTTT. The rearrangement links TRBV18 to TRBJ1-6; weak D call: TRBD1 (5 bases). Trimming took off 1 base at V and 7 bases at J, with 23 bases between the two ends. The germline V gene has CDR1 KGHSH and CDR2 LQKENI. The CDR3 runs 19 residues. The variable domain in full, completed from reference TRBV18 and TRBJ1-6, reads NAGVMQNPRHLVRRRGQEARLRCSPMKGHSHVYWYRQLPEEGLKFMVYLQKENIIDESGMPKERFSAEFPKEGPSILRIQQVVRGDSAAYFCASSPLGSFMGLSNSPLHFGNGTRLTVT.

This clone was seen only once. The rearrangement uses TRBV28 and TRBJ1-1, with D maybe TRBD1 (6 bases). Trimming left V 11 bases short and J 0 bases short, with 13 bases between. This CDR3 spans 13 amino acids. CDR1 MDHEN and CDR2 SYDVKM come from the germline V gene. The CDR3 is CASPDRMNTEAFF. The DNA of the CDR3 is TGTGCCTCGCCGGACAGAATGAACACTGAAGCTTTCTTT.

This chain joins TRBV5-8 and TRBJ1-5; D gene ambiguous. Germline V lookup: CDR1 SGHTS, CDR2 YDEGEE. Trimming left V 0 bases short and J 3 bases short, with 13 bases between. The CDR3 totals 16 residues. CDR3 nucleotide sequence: TGTGCCAGCAGCTTGGACGAGGGCCTGCCCAATCAGCCCCAGCATTTT. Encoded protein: CASSLDEGLPNQPQHF.

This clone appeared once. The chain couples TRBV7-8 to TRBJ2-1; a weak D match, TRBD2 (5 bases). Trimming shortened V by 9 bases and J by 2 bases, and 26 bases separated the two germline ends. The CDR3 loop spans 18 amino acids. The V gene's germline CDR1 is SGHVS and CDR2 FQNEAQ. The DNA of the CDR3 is TGTGCCAGTTCTCCTCGGAGGCCTGGTAACCCGACCTACAATGAGCAGTTCTTC. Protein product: CASSPRRPGNPTYNEQFF. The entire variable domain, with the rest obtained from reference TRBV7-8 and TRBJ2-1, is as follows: GAGVSQSPRYKVAKRGQDVALRCDPISGHVSLFWYQQALGQGPEFLTYFQNEAQLDKSGLPSDRFFAERPEGSVSTLKIQRTQQEDSAVYLCASSPRRPGNPTYNEQFFGPGTRLTVL.

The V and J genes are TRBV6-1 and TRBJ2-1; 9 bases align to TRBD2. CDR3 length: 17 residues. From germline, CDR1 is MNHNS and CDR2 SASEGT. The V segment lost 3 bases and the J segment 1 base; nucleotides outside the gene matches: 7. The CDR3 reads CASSDSGGTRSYNEQFF. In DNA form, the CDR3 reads TGTGCCAGCAGTGACAGCGGGGGGACAAGGTCCTACAATGAGCAGTTCTTC.

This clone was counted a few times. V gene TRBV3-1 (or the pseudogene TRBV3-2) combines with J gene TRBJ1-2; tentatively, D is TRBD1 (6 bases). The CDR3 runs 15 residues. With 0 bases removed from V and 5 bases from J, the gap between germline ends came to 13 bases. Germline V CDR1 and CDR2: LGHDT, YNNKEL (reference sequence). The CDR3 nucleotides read TGTGCCAGCAGCCAAGAGGGGGCCGGATCTTATGGCTACACCTTC. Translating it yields CASSQEGAGSYGYTF.

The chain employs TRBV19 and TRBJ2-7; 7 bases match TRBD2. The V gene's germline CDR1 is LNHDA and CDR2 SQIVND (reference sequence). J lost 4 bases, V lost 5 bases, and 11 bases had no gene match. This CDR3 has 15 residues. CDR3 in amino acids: CASSPRGVEIYEQYF. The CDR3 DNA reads TGTGCCAGTAGTCCACGGGGGGTGGAAATATACGAGCAGTACTTC.

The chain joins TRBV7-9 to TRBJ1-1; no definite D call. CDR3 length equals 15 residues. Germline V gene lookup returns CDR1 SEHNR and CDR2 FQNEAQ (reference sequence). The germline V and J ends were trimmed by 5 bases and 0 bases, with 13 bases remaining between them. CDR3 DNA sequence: TGTGCCAGCAGCCATGAGGCAGAAATGAACACTGAAGCTTTCTTT. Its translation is CASSHEAEMNTEAFF.

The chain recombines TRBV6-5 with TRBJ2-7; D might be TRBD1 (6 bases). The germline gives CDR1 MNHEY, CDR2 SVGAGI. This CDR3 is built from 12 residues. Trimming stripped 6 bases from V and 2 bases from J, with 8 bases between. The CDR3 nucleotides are TGTGCCAGCAGGGACAGCACCTACGAGCAGTACTTC. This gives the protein CASRDSTYEQYF.

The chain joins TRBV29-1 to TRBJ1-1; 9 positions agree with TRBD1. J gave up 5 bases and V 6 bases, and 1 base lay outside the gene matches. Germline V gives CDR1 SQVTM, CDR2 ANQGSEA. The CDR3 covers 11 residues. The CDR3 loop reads CSVGQGTEAFF. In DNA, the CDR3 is TGCAGCGTAGGACAGGGGACTGAAGCTTTCTTT.

As DNA, the CDR3 is TGTGCCAGCAGTTTTTCTGGACAGGGGAGATCCTATGGCTACACCTTC. Amino acid sequence: CASSFSGQGRSYGYTF. The V call is TRBV27, the J call TRBJ1-2; 9 nucleotides match TRBD1. The CDR3 totals 16 residues. Germline V lookup: CDR1 MNHEY, CDR2 SMNVEV (reference sequence). Trimming removed 3 bases from V and 4 bases from J; junction bases left unmatched: 9.

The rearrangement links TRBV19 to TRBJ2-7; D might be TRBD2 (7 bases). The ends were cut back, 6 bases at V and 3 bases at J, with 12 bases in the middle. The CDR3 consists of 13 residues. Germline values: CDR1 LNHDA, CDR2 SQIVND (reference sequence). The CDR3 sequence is CASSSGGGYEQYF. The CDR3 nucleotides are TGTGCCAGTAGCTCGGGGGGCGGCTACGAGCAGTACTTC.

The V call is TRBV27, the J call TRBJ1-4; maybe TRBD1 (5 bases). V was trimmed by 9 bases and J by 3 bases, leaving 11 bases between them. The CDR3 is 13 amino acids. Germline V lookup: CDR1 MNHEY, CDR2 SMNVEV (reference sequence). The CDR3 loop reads CASKQDANEKLFF. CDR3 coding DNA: TGTGCCAGTAAACAGGACGCTAATGAAAAACTGTTTTTT.

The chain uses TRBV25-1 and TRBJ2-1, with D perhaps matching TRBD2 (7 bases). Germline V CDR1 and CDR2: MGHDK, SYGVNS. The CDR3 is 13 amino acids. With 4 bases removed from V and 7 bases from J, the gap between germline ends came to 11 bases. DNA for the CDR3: TGTGCCAGCAGTGTTCGGGGGGCAAATGAGCAGTTCTTC. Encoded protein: CASSVRGANEQFF.

The CDR3 region has the DNA TGTGCCACCAGTGATCCGACAGGGGGAGACGATGGCTACACCTTC. Translating gives CATSDPTGGDDGYTF. The chain has TRBV24-1 and TRBJ1-2, with 9 bases lining up with TRBD1. Germline values: CDR1 KGHDR, CDR2 SFDVKD. The CDR3 consists of 15 residues. J was trimmed by 6 bases and V by 3 bases; bases with no gene match: 7.

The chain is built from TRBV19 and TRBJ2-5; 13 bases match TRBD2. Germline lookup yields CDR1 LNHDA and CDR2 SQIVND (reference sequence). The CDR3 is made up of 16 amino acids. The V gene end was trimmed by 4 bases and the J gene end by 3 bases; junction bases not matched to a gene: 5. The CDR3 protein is CASSTVGTSGKETQYF. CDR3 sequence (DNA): TGTGCCAGTAGTACAGTAGGGACTAGCGGGAAAGAGACCCAGTACTTC.